The 4 T cell receptor beta chains presented below share a single source sample, sequenced in a study of shared clonotypes between healthy human individuals. Sequencing was performed with immunoSEQ multiplex PCR; in TCRdb, only in-frame clones are kept and a portion is missing. This table has 2.3 million or so clones, just over 90% appearing once. Sample: naive CD4+ T cells from PBMCs. Noted subset: CD45RA+ positively selected. All receptors derive from a young man in good health. Some clones in this sample may be carry-over from other donors' samples.

This chain links TRBV29-1 with TRBJ2-1; 10 positions agree with TRBD2. This CDR3 spans 15 amino acids. With V trimmed by 6 bases and J by 5 bases, 10 bases remained unmatched. Germline-derived CDR1 and CDR2 are SQVTM and ANQGSEA. DNA for the CDR3: TGCAGCGTCGGGGGCCTAGCGGGAGTCAACAATGAGCAGTTCTTC. This translates into CSVGGLAGVNNEQFF.

This clone was observed a single time. The chain couples TRBV15 to TRBJ1-2, with 7 bases matching TRBD1. Losses at the gene ends were 2 bases for V and 2 bases for J; bases not matched to a gene: 5. Germline V gives CDR1 LNHNV, CDR2 YYDKDF (reference sequence). There are 15 residues in the CDR3. This chain's CDR3 is CATSRTLQGNYGYTF. The DNA of the CDR3 is TGTGCCACCAGCAGAACCCTACAGGGGAACTATGGCTACACCTTC. The full variable domain, in which reference TRBV15 and TRBJ1-2 provide the parts outside the CDR3, is DAMVIQNPRYQVTQFGKPVTLSCSQTLNHNVMYWYQQKSSQAPKLLFHYYDKDFNNEADTPDNFQSRRPNTSFCFLDIRSPGLGDTAMYLCATSRTLQGNYGYTFGSGTRLTVV.

The rearrangement links TRBV5-1 to TRBJ2-2; tentatively, D is TRBD2 (5 bases). The V end lost 0 bases, the J end lost 8 bases, and 11 bases lay between the germline ends. CDR3 size: 14 residues. Germline V lookup: CDR1 SGHRS, CDR2 YFSETQ. For the CDR3, the DNA is TGCGCCAGCAGCTTGGTAGCCGGGGAGGGGGAGCTGTTTTTT. It codes for CASSLVAGEGELFF.

Worth noting for this clone: Other DNA sequences within the sample encode an identical CDR3. The rearrangement joins TRBV6-6 to TRBJ2-1, with 7 bases lining up with TRBD2. CDR1 is MNHNY, CDR2 SVGAGI, per germline (reference sequence). The CDR3 sequence is 15 residues long. V was clipped by 5 bases and J by 0 bases; unmatched bases: 4. The CDR3 DNA follows: TGTGCCAGCAGTCTAGCGGAGAGCTCCTACAATGAGCAGTTCTTC. Its translation is CASSLAESSYNEQFF.